These 21 T cell receptor beta chains were all obtained from the same sample, sequenced in a study of blood T cell repertoires in COVID-19. Generated by immunoSEQ multiplex PCR, the TCRdb table keeps only in-frame clones and is missing some. The table includes fewer than 80,000 clones, roughly 91% detected once. The sample consisted of peripheral blood. The origin of the receptors is a human donor in a cohort sampled during active COVID-19.

The chain carries TRBV28 and TRBJ1-5; 7 nucleotides align to TRBD1. CDR1 and CDR2 from the germline V gene are MDHEN and SYDVKM. The CDR3 consists of 13 residues. J was trimmed by 7 bases and V by 5 bases; bases with no gene match: 5. The CDR3 loop is CASSRDSGQPQHF. In nucleotides, the CDR3 is TGTGCCAGCAGTAGGGACAGTGGACAGCCCCAGCATTTT.

This clone has more than one count but fewer than ten. Sequence at one end of the junction differs from germline and may be a read error. The chain carries TRBV23-1 and TRBJ1-2, with D possibly matching TRBD1 (5 bases). TRBV23-1 qualifies as an ORF whose function is uncertain. This CDR3 region has 18 residues. The CDR3 sequence: CASRQSLTGSGEIYGYTF. The DNA of the CDR3 is TGCGCCAGCAGACAATCCCTGACTGGATCGGGGGAAATCTATGGCTACACCTTC.

The rearrangement uses TRBV7-3 and TRBJ2-2; tentatively, D is TRBD2 (5 bases). Looked up from germline, CDR1 is SGHTA and CDR2 is FQGTGA. V was cut by 5 bases and J by 6 bases, with 16 bases left in between. CDR3 length: 15 amino acids. The CDR3 protein is CASSPQALASGELFF. CDR3 bases: TGTGCCAGCAGCCCTCAGGCCCTAGCTTCCGGGGAGCTGTTTTTT.

V and J are TRBV6-5 and TRBJ2-7, with TRBD1 matching 8 bases. The germline CDR1 and CDR2 sequences are MNHEY and SVGAGI. The CDR3 has 16 amino acids. V was clipped by 0 bases and J by 3 bases; unmatched bases: 7. This CDR3 reads CASSYSLYRGNYEQYF. The CDR3 region has the DNA TGTGCCAGCAGTTACTCCTTATACAGGGGGAACTACGAGCAGTACTTC.

The J gene is TRBJ2-7, the V gene TRBV27, with 13 positions matching TRBD2. CDR1 MNHEY and CDR2 SMNVEV come from the germline V gene (reference sequence). Trimming at V came to 3 bases and at J to 2 bases, leaving 10 bases not matched to a gene. CDR3 size: 18 residues. CDR3 nucleotides: TGTGCCAGCAGTTTCCGTCCTGGGACTAGCGGGGTCACCTACGAGCAGTACTTC. It specifies CASSFRPGTSGVTYEQYF.

The rearrangement uses TRBV11-2 and TRBJ1-1; D is possibly TRBD1 (6 bases). Trimming removed 2 bases from V and 1 base from J, with 8 bases in between. Per germline, CDR1 SGHAT and CDR2 FQNNGV. There are 14 residues in the CDR3. The CDR3 here is CASSLRGGNTEAFF. As DNA, the CDR3 is TGTGCCAGCAGCTTAAGGGGGGGGAACACTGAAGCTTTCTTT.

V and J are TRBV15 and TRBJ1-2; D call uncertain. The length of the CDR3 is 14 residues. Germline V gene sequence: CDR1 LNHNV, CDR2 YYDKDF (reference sequence). V lost 0 bases, J lost 2 bases, and 7 bases lay in between. DNA for the CDR3: TGTGCCACCAGCAGAGATAACGAGAACTATGGCTACACCTTC. Amino acids: CATSRDNENYGYTF.

This chain links TRBV19 with TRBJ1-1; D is uncertain. V gave up 4 bases and J gave up 6 bases, with 12 bases separating them. Germline lookup yields CDR1 LNHDA and CDR2 SQIVND (reference sequence). This CDR3 has 13 amino acids. In nucleotides, the CDR3 is TGTGCCAGTAGTAATGGGAGGGAAGCTGAAGCTTTCTTT. This translates into CASSNGREAEAFF.

This chain joins TRBV7-2 and TRBJ2-7; a weak D match, TRBD1 (5 bases). The CDR3 contains 15 residues. V dropped 2 bases and J dropped 6 bases, with 17 bases sitting between them. The germline V gene has CDR1 SGHTA and CDR2 FQGNSA. CDR3 in DNA: TGTGCCAGCAGCTTATGGCGGCAGGGTGATCGCGAGCAGTACTTC. Protein product: CASSLWRQGDREQYF.

The J gene is TRBJ2-2, the V gene TRBV27; 14 bases are a match to TRBD2. V gave up 3 bases and J gave up 6 bases; unmatched junction bases: 9. CDR1 is MNHEY and CDR2 is SMNVEV in the germline V gene (reference sequence). The CDR3 contains 18 residues. The CDR3 region is CASSLPGLAGVKPGELFF. DNA for the CDR3: TGTGCCAGCAGTTTGCCGGGACTAGCGGGAGTCAAGCCCGGGGAGCTGTTTTTT.

In this sample, this clone turned up once. This chain links TRBV28 with TRBJ1-2, with a possible D match to TRBD1 (5 bases). The CDR3 is 15 residues long. CDR1 and CDR2 from the germline V gene are MDHEN and SYDVKM. Trimming shortened V by 3 bases and J by 3 bases, and 14 bases separated the two germline ends. CDR3 in amino acids: CASSLVGVGDYGYTF. CDR3 coding DNA: TGTGCCAGCAGTTTGGTAGGGGTCGGAGACTATGGCTACACCTTC.

V and J are TRBV6-5 and TRBJ2-1, with D uncertain. The CDR3 is 14 residues long. Germline CDR1 MNHEY, CDR2 SVGAGI. With 0 bases removed from V and 5 bases from J, the gap between germline ends came to 8 bases. CDR3 DNA: TGTGCCAGCAGTTACTCTTACAGAAACAATGAGCAGTTCTTC. It yields the protein CASSYSYRNNEQFF.

This rearrangement joins TRBV9 to TRBJ2-2; no clear D. Looked up from germline, CDR1 is SGDLS and CDR2 is YYNGEE. This CDR3 is built from 16 residues. V was trimmed by 4 bases and J by 0 bases, leaving 13 bases between them. The CDR3 loop is CASSRTVSANTGELFF. Here the CDR3 DNA reads TGTGCCAGCAGCCGAACCGTTTCAGCGAACACCGGGGAGCTGTTTTTT. Supplemented by reference TRBV9 and TRBJ2-2, the full variable domain reads DSGVTQTPKHLITATGQRVTLRCSPRSGDLSVYWYQQSLDQGLQFLIQYYNGEERAKGNILERFSAQQFPDLHSELNLSSLELGDSALYFCASSRTVSANTGELFFGEGSRLTVL.

The chain employs TRBV24-1 and TRBJ2-3; weak D call: TRBD2 (6 bases). V dropped 7 bases and J dropped 4 bases, with 14 bases sitting between them. The CDR3 is 14 residues long. Germline CDR1 reads KGHDR; CDR2 reads SFDVKD. The CDR3 DNA reads as TGTGCCACCAGAGACGGGAGTGTCGCAGATACGCAGTATTTT. This translates into CATRDGSVADTQYF.

The chain uses TRBV9 and TRBJ2-3, with 7 nucleotides matching TRBD2. There are 15 residues in the CDR3. Germline V gives CDR1 SGDLS, CDR2 YYNGEE. J gave up 3 bases and V 3 bases, and 7 bases lay outside the gene matches. As DNA, the CDR3 is TGTGCCAGCAGCGCCCGGGACTACCCGACAGATACGCAGTATTTT. It specifies CASSARDYPTDTQYF.

J is TRBJ1-5 and V is TRBV18; the match to TRBD1 covers 9 bases. The J segment lost 6 bases and the V segment lost 5 bases, leaving 8 bases of the junction unmatched. In germline, CDR1 is KGHSH, CDR2 LQKENI. The CDR3 is 15 amino acids. The CDR3 sequence is CASSSQTGGGQPQHF. The DNA of the CDR3 is TGTGCCAGCTCATCACAAACAGGGGGCGGTCAGCCCCAGCATTTT. The variable domain in full, completed from reference TRBV18 and TRBJ1-5, reads NAGVMQNPRHLVRRRGQEARLRCSPMKGHSHVYWYRQLPEEGLKFMVYLQKENIIDESGMPKERFSAEFPKEGPSILRIQQVVRGDSAAYFCASSSQTGGGQPQHFGDGTRLSIL.

This chain links TRBV7-2 with TRBJ2-7, with D perhaps matching TRBD1 (6 bases). V lost 2 bases to trimming and J lost 0 bases, with 11 bases between them. The CDR3 length is 15 residues. The germline CDR1 and CDR2 sequences are SGHTA and FQGNSA. Here the CDR3 DNA reads TGTGCCAGCAGCTTACAGGGGACCTTCTCCTACGAGCAGTACTTC. This codes for CASSLQGTFSYEQYF.

This clone has just a few counts. The rearrangement links TRBV7-7 to TRBJ2-5; 9 bases are shared with TRBD2. In germline, CDR1 is SSHAT, CDR2 FNYEAQ (reference sequence). The V segment lost 5 bases and the J segment 1 base; nucleotides outside the gene matches: 8. CDR3 length equals 16 residues. The CDR3 is CASSPGASGAQETQYF. The CDR3, as DNA: TGTGCCAGCAGCCCAGGGGCTAGCGGGGCCCAAGAGACCCAGTACTTC.

The chain combines TRBV10-3 with TRBJ1-5; perhaps TRBD1 as D (5 bases). The CDR3 consists of 17 residues. Germline V CDR1 and CDR2: ENHRY, SYGVKD. The V and J ends lost 0 bases and 2 bases respectively, with 14 bases between them. Written as DNA, the CDR3 is TGTGCCATCAGTGAGTCCAGCAGTTTGACAGGCAATCAGCCCCAGCATTTT. As protein: CAISESSSLTGNQPQHF.

The rearrangement links TRBV6-7 to TRBJ2-7; 9 bases map to TRBD1. TRBV6-7 is classed as an ORF, of uncertain function. This CDR3 comprises 12 residues. V was clipped by 9 bases and J by 5 bases; unmatched bases: 5. The CDR3 DNA sequence: TGTGCCAGTCCCGGGACAGGGAACGAGCAGTACTTC. It encodes CASPGTGNEQYF.

This clone came up a few times. J is TRBJ2-1 and V is TRBV7-3; D possibly corresponds to TRBD2 (5 bases). CDR3 size: 15 residues. The V and J ends lost 5 bases and 5 bases respectively, with 16 bases between them. Germline assignment: CDR1 SGHTA and CDR2 FQGTGA. CDR3 DNA: TGTGCCAGCAGCGACCCTCTGGGGAGCGACAATGAGCAGTTCTTC. Protein product: CASSDPLGSDNEQFF.